The entry below describes one TCR beta chain. It lacks a known antigen. Base qualities are missing; no much larger clone stands one base away. This record belongs to a study of blood T cell repertoires in COVID-19 (dated by TCRdb to about 2020). For context, the study as a whole: Samples covering the acute and convalescent phases of COVID-19 were provided by collaborators in the United States, Italy and Spain. The prospective study material was composed of cDNA or gDNA derived from T cells, B-cell-depleted T cells, or PBMCs. Subjects who had been exposed to COVID-19, were actively infected with it, or had recovered from it provided the deeply sampled blood TCRbeta repertoires that made up the dataset. The repertoires were made available in a free public database intended to serve as a resource for research on the immune response to SARS-CoV-2. Samples came from the ongoing ImmuneRACE study (first 160 participants) plus 1,254 subjects from 6 global collaborators. Sample metadata almost always included a de-identified subject ID, COVID-19 status, age in years and sex. HLA class I and class II types, where available, came from metadata supplied by the sample provider rather than from assay-based typing.

TCRbeta CDR3 regions were amplified from genomic DNA by means of the immunoSEQ Assay, a bias-controlled multiplex PCR. The original methods were these. The number of nucleated cells in each sample was estimated from the amplification of reference gene primers within the assay. Sequence reads were collapsed and filtered to measure the absolute abundance of every unique TCRbeta CDR3 rearrangement. Productive Simpson clonality was computed per sample as the square root of Simpson's diversity index over productive rearrangements. Drawn from immuneACCESS, this table holds only the in-frame rearrangements with V and J called that TCRdb kept. Clones are partly lost; checked studies trace under half to an unresolved V gene and leave the rest unexplained. V, J and clone size were drawn from that table, and D and trimming were deduced from the DNA. This sample holds about 190,000 clones; more than 60% were observed only once. The top ten clones comprise about 14% of the sample.

A second Seattle source provided samples from volunteer blood donors who had recovered from COVID-19. The collaborating institutions used their own protocols to collect whole blood in K2EDTA tubes. For TCRbeta analysis, collaborators shipped samples as frozen whole blood, isolated PBMCs, or DNA extracted from either of those sample types. Broad study findings and their caveats: Clinical and demographic metadata were provided uncurated, with the amount varying by source and participant.

Sequencing was done on a sample of peripheral blood. The origin of this receptor is a man in his forties or fifties who had recovered from COVID-19.

The CDR3 has the sequence CASSPSWDSVNYGYTF. The sequenced DNA is TGTGCCAGCAGCCCATCGTGGGACTCTGTAAACTATGGCTACACCTTC. The chain couples TRBV14 to TRBJ1-2, and TRBD1 may be the D gene, going by 5 matching bases. There are 16 amino acids in the CDR3, from cysteine to phenylalanine inclusive. Just CDR3 DNA is preserved here, 48 bases in frame from base 1. Based on the germline V gene, the CDR1 and CDR2 sequences are SGHDN and FVKESK. Relative to germline, V is 4 bases shorter and J is 2 bases shorter, with 17 bases between their ends.